These 16 T cell receptor beta chains came from one sample sequenced in a study of blood T cell repertoires in COVID-19. Some clones are missing from TCRdb's copy, which holds only in-frame ones; the method was immunoSEQ multiplex PCR. This table has a few hundred thousand clones, approximately 90% appearing once. Sample: PBMCs or T cells enriched from blood (not recorded which). These receptors were obtained from a woman in her thirties who had recovered from COVID-19.

The genes are TRBV28 and TRBJ1-1, with 9 bases aligning to TRBD1. Germline CDR1 reads MDHEN; CDR2 reads SYDVKM. This CDR3 has 16 residues. Losses at the gene ends were 6 bases for V and 1 base for J; bases not matched to a gene: 9. Here the CDR3 DNA reads TGTGCCAGCAGGTCGGGACAGGGTAGGCCGAACACTGAAGCTTTCTTT. Translation gives CASRSGQGRPNTEAFF.

This chain links TRBV7-6 with TRBJ2-1; D is possibly TRBD2 (5 bases). The germline V gene encodes CDR1 SGHVS and CDR2 FNYEAQ. This CDR3 has 16 residues. V dropped 5 bases and J dropped 0 bases, with 14 bases sitting between them. The DNA for the CDR3 is TGTGCCAGCAGCCCCCAGAGCGGTAGCTCCTACAATGAGCAGTTCTTC. Its translation: CASSPQSGSSYNEQFF.

This chain links TRBV7-9 with TRBJ2-3; perhaps TRBD1 as D (6 bases). The CDR3 covers 18 residues. Germline V gene data show CDR1 as SEHNR and CDR2 as FQNEAQ (reference sequence). Trimming cost V 4 bases and J 2 bases, with 22 bases left between them. The DNA for the CDR3 is TGTGCCAGCAGCTCCGCCCACCGACAGGCGCCTTCCACAGATACGCAGTATTTT. This encodes CASSSAHRQAPSTDTQYF.

The genes are TRBV7-6 and TRBJ1-2; D is undetermined. The CDR3 runs to 13 residues. Trimming left V 3 bases short and J 1 base short, with 6 bases between. CDR1 and CDR2 (germline): SGHVS, FNYEAQ. CDR3 bases: TGTGCCAGCAGCTTGGCCAGTAACTATGGCTACACCTTC. It translates to CASSLASNYGYTF.

The chain combines TRBV2 with TRBJ1-1; tentative D call: TRBD1 (6 bases). This CDR3 is built from 16 residues. V dropped 3 bases and J dropped 6 bases, with 20 bases sitting between them. The germline V gene has CDR1 SNHLY and CDR2 FYNNEI. The CDR3 sequence: CASSDEFQGQWAEAFF. The CDR3 bases are TGTGCCAGCAGTGATGAGTTTCAGGGGCAGTGGGCTGAAGCTTTCTTT.

This sequence joins TRBV15 and TRBJ1-6; 9 bases line up with TRBD1. Germline lookup yields CDR1 LNHNV and CDR2 YYDKDF (reference sequence). The CDR3 is made up of 16 amino acids. After removal of 2 bases from V and 7 bases from J, the junction contained 6 bases not matched to a gene. CDR3 DNA: TGTGCCACCAGCAGATCTCCAGGGACAGGGAATTCACCCCTCCACTTT. Translated: CATSRSPGTGNSPLHF.

This clone occurred a few times. The rearrangement uses TRBV5-6 and TRBJ1-1, with a weak D call TRBD1 (5 bases). Germline CDR1 is SGHDT and CDR2 is YYEEEE. With 0 bases removed from V and 4 bases from J, the gap between germline ends came to 10 bases. This CDR3 is 14 amino acids long. CDR3 protein: CASSLAAGITEAFF. CDR3 nucleotides: TGTGCCAGCAGCTTGGCAGCAGGGATCACTGAAGCTTTCTTT.

The DNA for the CDR3 is TGTGCCAGCAGTCCGCAGCGTCAGGGTTACAATGAGCAGTTCTTC. As protein: CASSPQRQGYNEQFF. The gene calls are TRBV28 and TRBJ2-1, with D perhaps matching TRBD1 (5 bases). CDR3 length: 15 amino acids. V was clipped by 5 bases and J by 4 bases, with 15 bases between them. CDR1 and CDR2 (germline): MDHEN, SYDVKM.

The V call is TRBV9, the J call TRBJ2-3; D might be TRBD2 (6 bases). The germline V gene has CDR1 SGDLS and CDR2 YYNGEE. This CDR3 region has 15 residues. The V end was cut by 0 bases, the J end by 4 bases, with 12 bases between. In DNA form, the CDR3 reads TGTGCCAGCAGCGTAGCCGGGCGGGGAGCAGATACGCAGTATTTT. Residues: CASSVAGRGADTQYF.

With respect to this clone: Additional DNA sequences in this sample encode the identical CDR3. CDR3: CASSSGQGSYNSPLHF. Written as DNA, the CDR3 is TGTGCCAGCAGTTCGGGACAGGGGTCCTATAATTCACCCCTCCACTTT. The V gene is TRBV28, the J gene TRBJ1-6, with 10 positions matching TRBD1. After removal of 4 bases from V and 1 base from J, the junction contained 1 base not matched to a gene. Germline V gene sequence: CDR1 MDHEN, CDR2 SYDVKM. CDR3 length: 16 residues.

The chain couples TRBV29-1 to TRBJ1-1; 8 nucleotides align to TRBD1. Germline-derived CDR1 and CDR2 are SQVTM and ANQGSEA. The junction had 3 bases not matched to a gene; V was cut back by 4 bases and J by 8 bases. The CDR3 extends over 11 amino acids. The CDR3 loop reads CSVGRDREAFF. As DNA, the CDR3 is TGCAGCGTTGGTCGGGACAGGGAAGCTTTCTTT.

This clone was seen a few times. This chain joins TRBV9 and TRBJ2-1, with D hard to call. V was cut by 2 bases and J by 2 bases, with 8 bases left in between. The CDR3 consists of 14 residues. Germline V gene lookup returns CDR1 SGDLS and CDR2 YYNGEE. CDR3 nucleotides: TGTGCCAGCAGCGTTTCCACAACCTACAATGAGCAGTTCTTC. This gives the protein CASSVSTTYNEQFF.

The gene calls are TRBV6-2 or TRBV6-3 and TRBJ1-4, with TRBD1 identical over 8 bases. The germline V gene has CDR1 MNHEY and CDR2 SVGEGT. The CDR3 is made up of 16 amino acids. V lost 2 bases, J lost 7 bases, and 9 bases stayed unmatched. Here the CDR3 reads CASSYDRGFAAEKLFF. The CDR3 nucleotides read TGTGCCAGCAGTTACGACAGGGGTTTTGCGGCTGAAAAACTGTTTTTT.

The chain combines TRBV30 with TRBJ1-4; 7 bases align to TRBD1. This CDR3 is 16 amino acids long. Germline CDR1 reads GTSNPN; CDR2 reads SVGIG (reference sequence). The J segment lost 3 bases and the V segment lost 5 bases, leaving 12 bases of the junction unmatched. CDR3 protein: CAWAPLGGGANEKLFF. CDR3 DNA sequence: TGTGCCTGGGCCCCATTAGGGGGCGGAGCTAATGAAAAACTGTTTTTT.

V usage is TRBV18 and J usage is TRBJ2-7; the D gene is possibly TRBD2 (6 bases). Trimming removed 6 bases from V and 4 bases from J, with 16 bases in between. From germline, CDR1 is KGHSH and CDR2 LQKENI. CDR3 length: 14 amino acids. CDR3 nucleotide sequence: TGTGCCAGCTCCCCCCGGGAGTCGCCTTACGAGCAGTACTTC. Its translation is CASSPRESPYEQYF.

The chain combines TRBV18 with TRBJ1-2, with D possibly TRBD1 on 6 matching bases. The germline V and J ends were trimmed by 6 bases and 4 bases, with 9 bases remaining between them. Germline-derived CDR1 and CDR2 are KGHSH and LQKENI. This CDR3 is 12 amino acids long. CDR3 nucleotides: TGTGCCAGCTCCTCGGACAGCTATGGCTACACCTTC. Encoded protein: CASSSDSYGYTF.